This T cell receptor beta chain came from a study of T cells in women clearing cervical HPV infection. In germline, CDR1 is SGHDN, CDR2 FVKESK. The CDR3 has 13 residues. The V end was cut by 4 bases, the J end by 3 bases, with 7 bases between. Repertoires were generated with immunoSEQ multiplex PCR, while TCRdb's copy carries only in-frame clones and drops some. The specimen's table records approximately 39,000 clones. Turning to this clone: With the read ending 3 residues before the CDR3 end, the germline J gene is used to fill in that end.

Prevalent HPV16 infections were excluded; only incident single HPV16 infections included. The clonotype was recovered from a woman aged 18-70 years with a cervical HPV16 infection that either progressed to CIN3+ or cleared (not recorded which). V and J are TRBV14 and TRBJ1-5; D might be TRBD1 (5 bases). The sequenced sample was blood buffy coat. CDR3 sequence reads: CASSRGFNQPQHF. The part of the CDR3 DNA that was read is TGTGCCAGCAGCCGGGGCTTCAATCAGCCC.